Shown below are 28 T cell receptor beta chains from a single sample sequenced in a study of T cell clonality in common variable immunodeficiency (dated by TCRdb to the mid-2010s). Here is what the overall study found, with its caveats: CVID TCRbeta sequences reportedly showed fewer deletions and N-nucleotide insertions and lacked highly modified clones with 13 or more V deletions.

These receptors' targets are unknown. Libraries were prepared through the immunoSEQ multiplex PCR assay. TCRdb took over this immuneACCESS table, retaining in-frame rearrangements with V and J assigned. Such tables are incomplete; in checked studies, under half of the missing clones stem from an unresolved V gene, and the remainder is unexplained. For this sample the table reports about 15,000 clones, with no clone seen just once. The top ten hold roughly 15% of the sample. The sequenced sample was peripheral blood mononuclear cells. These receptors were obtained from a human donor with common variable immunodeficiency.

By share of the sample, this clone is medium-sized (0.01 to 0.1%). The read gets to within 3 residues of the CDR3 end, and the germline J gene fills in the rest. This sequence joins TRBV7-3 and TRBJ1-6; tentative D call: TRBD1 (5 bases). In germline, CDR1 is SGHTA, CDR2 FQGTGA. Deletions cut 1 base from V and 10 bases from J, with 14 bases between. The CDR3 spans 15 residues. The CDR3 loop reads CASSLMGGGESPLHF. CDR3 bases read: TGTGCCAGCAGCTTAATGGGGGGAGGGGAATCACCC.

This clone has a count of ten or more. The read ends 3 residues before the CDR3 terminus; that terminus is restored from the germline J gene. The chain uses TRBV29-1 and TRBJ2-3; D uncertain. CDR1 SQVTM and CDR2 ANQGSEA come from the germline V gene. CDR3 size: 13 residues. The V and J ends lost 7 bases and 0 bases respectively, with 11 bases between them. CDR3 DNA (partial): TGCAGCGCAACAATGACTAGCACAGATACG. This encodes CSATMTSTDT. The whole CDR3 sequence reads CSATMTSTDTQYF.

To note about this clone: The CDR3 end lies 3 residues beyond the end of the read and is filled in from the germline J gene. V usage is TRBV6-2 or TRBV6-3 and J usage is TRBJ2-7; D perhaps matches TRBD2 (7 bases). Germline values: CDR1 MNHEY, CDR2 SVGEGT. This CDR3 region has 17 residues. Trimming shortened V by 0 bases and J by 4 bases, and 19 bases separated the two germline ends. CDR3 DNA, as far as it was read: TGTGCCAGCAGTTACTCAGGATCGGCGGGGGCCCTTTACGAG. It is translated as CASSYSGSAGALYE. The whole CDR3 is CASSYSGSAGALYEQYF.

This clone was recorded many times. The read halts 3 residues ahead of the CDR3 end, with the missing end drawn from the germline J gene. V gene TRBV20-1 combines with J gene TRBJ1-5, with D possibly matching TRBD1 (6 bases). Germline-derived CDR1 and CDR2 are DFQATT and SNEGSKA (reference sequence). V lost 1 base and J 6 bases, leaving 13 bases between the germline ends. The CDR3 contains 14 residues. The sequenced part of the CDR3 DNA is TGCAGTGCTAGAGCCGGGGGGGGGCCTCAGCCC. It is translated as CSARAGGGPQP. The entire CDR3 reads CSARAGGGPQPQHF.

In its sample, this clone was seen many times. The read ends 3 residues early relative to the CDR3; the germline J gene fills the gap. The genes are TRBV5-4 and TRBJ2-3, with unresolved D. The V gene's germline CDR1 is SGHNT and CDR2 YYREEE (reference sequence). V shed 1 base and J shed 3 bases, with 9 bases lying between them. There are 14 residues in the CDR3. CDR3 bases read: TGTGCCAGCAGCTTGCGGGTGGAGACAGATACG. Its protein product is CASSLRVETDT. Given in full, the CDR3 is CASSLRVETDTQYF.

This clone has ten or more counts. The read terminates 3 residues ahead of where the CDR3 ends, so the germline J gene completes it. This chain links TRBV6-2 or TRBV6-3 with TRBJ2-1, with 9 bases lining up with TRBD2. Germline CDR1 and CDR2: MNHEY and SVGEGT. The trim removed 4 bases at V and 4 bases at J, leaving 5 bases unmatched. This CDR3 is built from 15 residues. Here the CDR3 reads CASSFSGSVYNEQFF. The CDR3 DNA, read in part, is TGTGCCAGCAGTTTTAGCGGGAGTGTATACAATGAG.

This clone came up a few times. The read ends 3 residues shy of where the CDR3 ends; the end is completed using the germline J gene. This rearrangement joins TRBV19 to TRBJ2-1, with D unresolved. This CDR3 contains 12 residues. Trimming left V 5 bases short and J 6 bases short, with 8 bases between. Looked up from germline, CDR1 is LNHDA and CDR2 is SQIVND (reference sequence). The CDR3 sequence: CASSDRVNEQFF. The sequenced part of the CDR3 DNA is TGTGCCAGTAGTGATCGGGTCAATGAG.

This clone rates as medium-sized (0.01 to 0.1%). CDR3 in amino acids: CASRVIGQGRSGELFF. The covered CDR3 bases are TGTGCCAGTAGAGTAATTGGACAGGGAAGATCCGGGGAG. The chain uses TRBV19 and TRBJ2-2; 8 nucleotides line up with TRBD1. The read ends 3 residues shy of where the CDR3 ends; the end is completed using the germline J gene. The CDR3 totals 16 residues. Germline CDR1 reads LNHDA; CDR2 reads SQIVND (reference sequence). With 6 bases clipped from V and 6 bases from J, the junction kept 12 bases outside the gene matches.

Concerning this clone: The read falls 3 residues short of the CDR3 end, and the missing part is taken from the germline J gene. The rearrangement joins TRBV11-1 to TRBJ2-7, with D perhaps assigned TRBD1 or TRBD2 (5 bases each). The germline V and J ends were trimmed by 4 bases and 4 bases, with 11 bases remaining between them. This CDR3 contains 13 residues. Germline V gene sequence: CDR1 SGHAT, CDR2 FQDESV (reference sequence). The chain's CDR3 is CASSWEQGYEQYF. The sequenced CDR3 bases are TGTGCCAGCAGCTGGGAGCAGGGTTACGAG.

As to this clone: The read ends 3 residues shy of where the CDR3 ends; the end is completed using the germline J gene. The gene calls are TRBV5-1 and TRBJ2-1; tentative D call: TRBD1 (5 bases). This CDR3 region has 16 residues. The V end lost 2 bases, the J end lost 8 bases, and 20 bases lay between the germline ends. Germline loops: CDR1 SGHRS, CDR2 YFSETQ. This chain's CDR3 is CASSFQGSWRLDEQFF. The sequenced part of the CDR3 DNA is TGCGCCAGCAGCTTCCAGGGCTCCTGGCGTTTGGATGAG.

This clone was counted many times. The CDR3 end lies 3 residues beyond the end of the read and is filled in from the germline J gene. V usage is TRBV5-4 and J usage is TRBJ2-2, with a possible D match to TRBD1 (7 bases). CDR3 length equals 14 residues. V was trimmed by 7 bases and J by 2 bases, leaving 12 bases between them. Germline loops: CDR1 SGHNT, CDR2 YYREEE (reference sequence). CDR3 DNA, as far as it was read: TGTGCCAGCTCCGGAGGGGGCAACACCGGGGAG. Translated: CASSGGGNTGE. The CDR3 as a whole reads CASSGGGNTGELFF.

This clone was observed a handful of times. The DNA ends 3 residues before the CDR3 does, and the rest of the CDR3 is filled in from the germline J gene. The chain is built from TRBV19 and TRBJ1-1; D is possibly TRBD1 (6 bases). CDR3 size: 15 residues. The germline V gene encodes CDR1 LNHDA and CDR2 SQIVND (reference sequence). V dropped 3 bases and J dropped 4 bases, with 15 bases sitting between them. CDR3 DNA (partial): TGTGCCAGTAGTATCGGCGACAGGACGGGCACTGAA. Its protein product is CASSIGDRTGTE. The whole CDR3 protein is CASSIGDRTGTEAFF.

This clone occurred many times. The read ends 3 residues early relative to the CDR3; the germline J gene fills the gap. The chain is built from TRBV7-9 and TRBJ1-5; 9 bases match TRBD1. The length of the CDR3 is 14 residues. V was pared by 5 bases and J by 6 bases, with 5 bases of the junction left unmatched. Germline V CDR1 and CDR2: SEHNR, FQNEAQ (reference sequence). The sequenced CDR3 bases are TGTGCCAGCAGCCAGGACAGGGGCGGTCAGCCC. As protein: CASSQDRGGQP. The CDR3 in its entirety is CASSQDRGGQPQHF.

The CDR3 is CASSPLVNQETQYF. CDR3 DNA, as far as it was read: TGTGCCAGCTCACCGTTAGTGAATCAAGAGACC. The V call is TRBV18, the J call TRBJ2-5; D uncertain. The read ends 3 residues shy of where the CDR3 ends; the end is completed using the germline J gene. Trimming removed 3 bases from V and 2 bases from J, with 10 bases in between. Germline-derived CDR1 and CDR2 are KGHSH and LQKENI. CDR3 length equals 14 residues.

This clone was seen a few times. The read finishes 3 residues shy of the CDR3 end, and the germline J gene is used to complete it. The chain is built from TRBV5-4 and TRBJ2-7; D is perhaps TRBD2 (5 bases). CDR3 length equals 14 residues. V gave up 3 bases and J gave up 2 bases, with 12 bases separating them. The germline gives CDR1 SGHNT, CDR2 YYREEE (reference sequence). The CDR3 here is CASSWAGVPYEQYF. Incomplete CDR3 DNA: TGTGCCAGCAGCTGGGCCGGGGTCCCCTACGAG.

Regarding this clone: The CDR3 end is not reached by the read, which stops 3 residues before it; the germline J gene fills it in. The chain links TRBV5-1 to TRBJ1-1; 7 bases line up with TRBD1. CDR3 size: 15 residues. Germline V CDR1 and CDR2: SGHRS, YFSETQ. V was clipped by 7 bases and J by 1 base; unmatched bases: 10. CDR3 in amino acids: CASATGSRGNTEAFF. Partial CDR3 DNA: TGCGCCAGCGCGACAGGGAGCAGGGGGAACACTGAA.

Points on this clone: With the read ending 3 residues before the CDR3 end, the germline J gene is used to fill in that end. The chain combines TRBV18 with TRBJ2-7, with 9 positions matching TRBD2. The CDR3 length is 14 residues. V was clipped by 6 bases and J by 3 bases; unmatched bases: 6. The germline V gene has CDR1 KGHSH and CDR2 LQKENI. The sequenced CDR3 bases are TGTGCCAGCTCCATGACTAGCGGTTACTACGAG. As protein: CASSMTSGYYE. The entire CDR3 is CASSMTSGYYEQYF.

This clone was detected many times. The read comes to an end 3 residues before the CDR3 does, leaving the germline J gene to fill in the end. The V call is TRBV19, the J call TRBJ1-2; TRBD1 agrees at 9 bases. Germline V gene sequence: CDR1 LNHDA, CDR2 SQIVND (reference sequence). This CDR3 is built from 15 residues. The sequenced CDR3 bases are TGTGCCAGTAGTGTCGGGACAGGGAATCTGCGGGGC. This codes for CASSVGTGNLRG. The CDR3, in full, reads CASSVGTGNLRGYTF.

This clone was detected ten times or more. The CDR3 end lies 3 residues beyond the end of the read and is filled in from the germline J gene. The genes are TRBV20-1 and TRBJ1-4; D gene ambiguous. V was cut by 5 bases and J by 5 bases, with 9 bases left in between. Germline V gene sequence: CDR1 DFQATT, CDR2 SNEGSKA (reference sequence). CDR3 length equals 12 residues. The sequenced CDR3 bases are TGCAGTGCTCAAGACTGGAATGAAAAA. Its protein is CSAQDWNEK. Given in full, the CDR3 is CSAQDWNEKLFF.

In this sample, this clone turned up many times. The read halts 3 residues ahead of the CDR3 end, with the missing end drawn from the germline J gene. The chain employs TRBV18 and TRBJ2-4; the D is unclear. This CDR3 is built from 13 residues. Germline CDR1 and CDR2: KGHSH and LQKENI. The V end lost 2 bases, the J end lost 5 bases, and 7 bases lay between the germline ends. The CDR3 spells CASSPGQENIQYF. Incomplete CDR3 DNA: TGTGCCAGCTCACCAGGCCAGGAAAACATT.

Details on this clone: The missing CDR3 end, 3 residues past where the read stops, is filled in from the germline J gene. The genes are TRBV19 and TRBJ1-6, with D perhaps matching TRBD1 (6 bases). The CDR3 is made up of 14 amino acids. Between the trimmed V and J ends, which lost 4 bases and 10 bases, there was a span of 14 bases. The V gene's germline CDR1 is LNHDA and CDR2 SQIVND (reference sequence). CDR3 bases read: TGTGCCAGTAGTAATTCTGGGGGCTGGTCACCC. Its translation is CASSNSGGWSP. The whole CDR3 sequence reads CASSNSGGWSPLHF.

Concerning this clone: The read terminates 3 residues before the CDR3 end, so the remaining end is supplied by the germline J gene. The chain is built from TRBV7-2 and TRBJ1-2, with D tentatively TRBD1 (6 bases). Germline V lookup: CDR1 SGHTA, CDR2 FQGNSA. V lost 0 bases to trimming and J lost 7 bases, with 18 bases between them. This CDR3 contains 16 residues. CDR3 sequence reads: CASSLAGPGGRGGYTF. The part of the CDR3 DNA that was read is TGTGCCAGCAGCTTAGCGGGTCCGGGGGGGCGGGGTGGC.

CDR3 bases read: TGTGCCAGCAGGTCCGTCGGTCGGTCGGGGTACGAG. Protein sequence: CASRSVGRSGYE. The CDR3 reads in full as CASRSVGRSGYEQYF. The chain uses TRBV7-8 and TRBJ2-7; weak D call: TRBD2 (5 bases). The read is 3 residues too short to cover the CDR3 end, so that end is filled in from the germline J gene. Germline CDR1 reads SGHVS; CDR2 reads FQNEAQ. Trimming took off 6 bases at V and 4 bases at J, with 19 bases between the two ends. This CDR3 comprises 15 residues. Supplemented by reference TRBV7-8 and TRBJ2-7, the full variable domain reads GAGVSQSPRYKVAKRGQDVALRCDPISGHVSLFWYQQALGQGPEFLTYFQNEAQLDKSGLPSDRFFAERPEGSVSTLKIQRTQQEDSAVYLCASRSVGRSGYEQYFGPGTRLTVT.

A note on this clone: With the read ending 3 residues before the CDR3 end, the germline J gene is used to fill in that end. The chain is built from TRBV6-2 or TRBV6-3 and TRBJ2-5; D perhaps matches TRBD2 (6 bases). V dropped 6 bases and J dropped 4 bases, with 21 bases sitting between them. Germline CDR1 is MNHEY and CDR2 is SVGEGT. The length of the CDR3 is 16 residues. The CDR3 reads CASRTARRAVGETQYF. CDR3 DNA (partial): TGTGCCAGCAGAACGGCCCGGAGGGCCGTGGGAGAGACC.

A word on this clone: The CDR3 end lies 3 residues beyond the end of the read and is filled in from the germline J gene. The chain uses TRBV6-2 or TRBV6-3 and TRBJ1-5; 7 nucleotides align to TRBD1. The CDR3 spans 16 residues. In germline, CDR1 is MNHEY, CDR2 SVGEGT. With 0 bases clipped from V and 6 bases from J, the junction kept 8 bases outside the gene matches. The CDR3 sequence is CASSYSGYRGVQPQHF. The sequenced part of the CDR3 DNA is TGTGCCAGCAGTTACTCGGGTTACAGGGGAGTTCAGCCC.

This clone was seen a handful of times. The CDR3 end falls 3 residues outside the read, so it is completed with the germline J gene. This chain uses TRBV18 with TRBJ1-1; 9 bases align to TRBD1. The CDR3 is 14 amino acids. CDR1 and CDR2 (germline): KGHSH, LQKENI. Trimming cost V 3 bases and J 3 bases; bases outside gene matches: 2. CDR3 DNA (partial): TGTGCCAGCTCACCGACAGGGGGGGACACTGAA. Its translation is CASSPTGGDTE. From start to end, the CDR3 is CASSPTGGDTEAFF.

CDR3 DNA (partial): TGTGCCAGTAGTATAGGTCCAGGGAGCTACGAG. Amino acid sequence: CASSIGPGSYE. The complete CDR3 protein is CASSIGPGSYEQYF. The chain combines TRBV19 with TRBJ2-7; either TRBD1 or TRBD2 may fit D (5 bases each). The read terminates 3 residues ahead of where the CDR3 ends, so the germline J gene completes it. This CDR3 contains 14 residues. Trimming shortened V by 1 base and J by 3 bases, and 10 bases separated the two germline ends. Germline assignment: CDR1 LNHDA and CDR2 SQIVND (reference sequence).

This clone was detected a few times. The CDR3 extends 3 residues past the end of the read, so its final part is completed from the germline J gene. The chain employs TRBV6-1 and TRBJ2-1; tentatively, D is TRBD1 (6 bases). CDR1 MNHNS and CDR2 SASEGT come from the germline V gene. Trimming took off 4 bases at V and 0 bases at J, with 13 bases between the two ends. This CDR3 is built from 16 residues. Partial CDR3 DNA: TGTGCCAGCAGTGCGCAGGGGACCATCTCCTACAATGAG. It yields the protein CASSAQGTISYNE. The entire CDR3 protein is CASSAQGTISYNEQFF.